Listed here is a single T cell receptor beta chain. The sample is drawn from a study of T cells in Graves' hyperthyroidism and ophthalmopathy. RNA transcripts gave rise to amplified TCR beta CDR3 regions. The HTBI primer set drove a first-round RT-PCR of the TCR CDR3. Each CDR3 protein gets one entry after TCRdb re-called the multiplex PCR reads with MiXCR. The data contain a few hundred thousand distinct CDR3 sequences, roughly a fifth of them singletons. Germline loops: CDR1 SGHRS, CDR2 YFSETQ. The junction had 6 bases not matched to a gene; V was cut back by 5 bases and J by 1 base. The CDR3 is made up of 15 amino acids.

Specimen: blood. The source of this sequence is a man in his forties or fifties with Graves' ophthalmopathy. This chain uses TRBV5-1 with TRBJ1-1, with 9 positions matching TRBD1. The CDR3 reads CASSWGTGRNTEAFF. CDR3 bases: TGCGCCAGCAGTTGGGGGACAGGGAGGAACACTGAAGCTTTCTTT.